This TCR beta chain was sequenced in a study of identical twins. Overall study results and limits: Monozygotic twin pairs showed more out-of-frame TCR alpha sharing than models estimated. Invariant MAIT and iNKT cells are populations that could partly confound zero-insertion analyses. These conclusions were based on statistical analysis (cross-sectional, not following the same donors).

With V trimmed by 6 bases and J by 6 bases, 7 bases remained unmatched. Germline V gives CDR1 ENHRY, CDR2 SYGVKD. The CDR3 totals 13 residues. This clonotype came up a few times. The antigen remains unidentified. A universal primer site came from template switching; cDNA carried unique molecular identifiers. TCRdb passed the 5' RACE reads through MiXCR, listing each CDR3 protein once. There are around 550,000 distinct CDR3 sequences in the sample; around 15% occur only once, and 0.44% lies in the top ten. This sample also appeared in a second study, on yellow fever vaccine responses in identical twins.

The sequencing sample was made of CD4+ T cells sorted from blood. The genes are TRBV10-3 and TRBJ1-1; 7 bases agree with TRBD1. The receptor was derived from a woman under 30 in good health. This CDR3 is CAIRLGTASEAFF. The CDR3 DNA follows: TGTGCCATCAGGCTCGGGACAGCCTCTGAAGCTTTCTTT.